Following are 18 T cell receptor beta chains from one sample sequenced in a study of T-cell reconstitution after alpha-beta-depleted transplantation in children. It was with unique molecular identifiers that the TCRbeta library was prepared. TCRdb itself ran the PCR reads through MiXCR, one entry per CDR3 protein. The sample comprises a few hundred thousand distinct CDR3 sequences, around 13% of which are singletons, and approximately 5.4% rests with the top ten. The source material was PBMCs from the stem cell graft donor, sampled from the stem cell graft. These receptors were collected from a human donor who donated a stem cell graft to a child with combined immunodeficiency.

The rearrangement links TRBV7-9 to TRBJ1-1, with D tentatively TRBD1 (5 bases). V was shortened by 5 bases and J by 6 bases, with 19 bases between the two germline ends. The CDR3 is made up of 15 amino acids. Germline V lookup: CDR1 SEHNR, CDR2 FQNEAQ (reference sequence). CDR3 loop: CASSMGLPGIPEAFF. CDR3 in DNA: TGTGCCAGCAGCATGGGACTTCCCGGGATACCTGAAGCTTTCTTT.

There are a few counts of this clonotype. One end of the junction does not line up with germline, which may come from a read error. This sequence joins TRBV20-1 and TRBJ2-5; TRBD2 might be the D (5 bases). Germline V gene sequence: CDR1 DFQATT, CDR2 SNEGSKA (reference sequence). The CDR3 length is 11 residues. In DNA form, the CDR3 reads TGCAGTGTAATCTCAGGACTGCACCTCAACTTC. Its protein is CSVISGLHLNF.

This clonotype was recorded at least ten times. The rearrangement links TRBV7-2 to TRBJ2-3; the match to TRBD2 covers 8 bases. This CDR3 spans 17 amino acids. Unmatched junction bases numbered 15, after V lost 5 bases and J lost 5 bases. CDR1 and CDR2 from the germline V gene are SGHTA and FQGNSA. The CDR3 coding sequence is TGTGCCAGCAGCCCCCAAGTGGGGCGGGGGGTCCAAGATACGCAGTATTTT. It is translated as CASSPQVGRGVQDTQYF.

This rearrangement joins TRBV15 to TRBJ2-7, with D hard to call. This CDR3 contains 14 residues. Trimming stripped 2 bases from V and 5 bases from J, with 13 bases between. Germline-derived CDR1 and CDR2 are LNHNV and YYDKDF (reference sequence). The CDR3 DNA reads TGTGCCACCAGCAGACTGAAAGGGTTGGACGAGCAGTACTTC. It is translated as CATSRLKGLDEQYF.

This clonotype was detected a few times. The chain employs TRBV6-4 and TRBJ1-1; no reliable D call. V was trimmed by 0 bases and J by 4 bases, leaving 15 bases between them. The CDR3 extends over 16 amino acids. Looked up from germline, CDR1 is MRHNA and CDR2 is SNTAGT. The DNA for the CDR3 is TGTGCCAGCAGTGACTCTGGTGGTGGTAGGACCACTGAAGCTTTCTTT. This encodes CASSDSGGGRTTEAFF.

Many counts were recorded for this clonotype. This chain links TRBV12-3 or TRBV12-4 with TRBJ2-1; D not certain. This CDR3 comprises 15 residues. The V gene lost 1 base and the J gene lost 9 bases, with 16 bases spanning the gap. The CDR3 sequence: CASSLDAEREFEQFF. The CDR3 DNA reads as TGTGCCAGCAGTTTAGACGCGGAAAGGGAATTTGAGCAGTTCTTC.

The rearrangement links TRBV5-1 to TRBJ2-7; TRBD2 aligns across 11 bases. V was clipped by 4 bases and J by 7 bases; unmatched bases: 28. Per germline, CDR1 SGHRS and CDR2 YFSETQ. CDR3 length: 21 residues. CDR3 in amino acids: CASSLRGTGTSGVAGRGEQYF. For the CDR3, the DNA is TGCGCCAGCAGCCTGAGGGGGACCGGGACTAGCGGTGTCGCGGGTCGAGGGGAGCAGTACTTC.

A few counts support this clonotype. This chain uses TRBV5-6 with TRBJ1-6; D is undetermined. This CDR3 spans 16 amino acids. V lost 0 bases to trimming and J lost 7 bases, with 14 bases between them. The germline gives CDR1 SGHDT, CDR2 YYEEEE. The DNA for the CDR3 is TGTGCCAGCAGCTTGGGTACTGGACGGGCAAATTCACCCCTCCACTTT. Its protein is CASSLGTGRANSPLHF.

This clonotype turned up a few times. The chain joins TRBV24-1 to TRBJ2-6; D is possibly TRBD2 (5 bases). Germline loops: CDR1 KGHDR, CDR2 SFDVKD. The CDR3 length is 15 residues. The ends were cut back, 4 bases at V and 0 bases at J, with 6 bases in the middle. The CDR3 DNA sequence: TGTGCCACCAGTGAGGAGGACTCTGGGGCCAACGTCCTGACTTTC. Amino acid sequence: CATSEEDSGANVLTF.

This clonotype was seen a handful of times. The chain couples TRBV5-1 to TRBJ2-2; TRBD1 matches at 8 bases. The CDR3 spans 19 residues. Germline V gives CDR1 SGHRS, CDR2 YFSETQ. The trim removed 2 bases at V and 6 bases at J, leaving 18 bases unmatched. The CDR3 region has the DNA TGCGCCAGCAGCTTCCCGTCAAGAGACAGGGGATCCTTGGCCGGGGAGCTGTTTTTT. This gives the protein CASSFPSRDRGSLAGELFF.

This clonotype was recorded many times. The chain combines TRBV9 with TRBJ1-1; 7 nucleotides line up with TRBD1. The CDR3 spans 16 residues. V shed 0 bases and J 0 bases; nucleotides not matched to a gene: 5. In germline, CDR1 is SGDLS, CDR2 YYNGEE. In DNA form, the CDR3 reads TGTGCCAGCAGCGTAGGAGGGGGCCCCATGAACACTGAAGCTTTCTTT. Translation gives CASSVGGGPMNTEAFF. The variable domain in full, completed from reference TRBV9 and TRBJ1-1, reads DSGVTQTPKHLITATGQRVTLRCSPRSGDLSVYWYQQSLDQGLQFLIQYYNGEERAKGNILERFSAQQFPDLHSELNLSSLELGDSALYFCASSVGGGPMNTEAFFGQGTRLTVV.

This clonotype was found once. The rearrangement uses TRBV4-1 and TRBJ2-7; perhaps TRBD1 as D (6 bases). The CDR3 covers 15 residues. V lost 0 bases to trimming and J lost 7 bases, with 16 bases between them. Germline loops: CDR1 MGHRA, CDR2 YSYEKL. The CDR3 spells CASSQDSRGQVEQYF. The CDR3 nucleotides read TGCGCCAGCAGCCAAGATAGCAGGGGCCAGGTGGAGCAGTACTTC.

This clonotype was seen only a few times. The V call is TRBV6-5, the J call TRBJ1-2, with 10 bases that match TRBD1. Germline trimming cut 0 bases from V and 5 bases from J; bases unmatched to any gene: 3. The CDR3 is made up of 15 amino acids. The germline CDR1 and CDR2 sequences are MNHEY and SVGAGI. This CDR3 is CASSYSGTGVYGYTF. The CDR3, as DNA: TGTGCCAGCAGTTACTCTGGGACAGGGGTTTATGGCTACACCTTC.

This clonotype was seen a handful of times. The chain uses TRBV5-1 and TRBJ2-1; 7 bases are shared with TRBD2. Germline V gene lookup returns CDR1 SGHRS and CDR2 YFSETQ. The J segment lost 0 bases and the V segment lost 0 bases, leaving 6 bases of the junction unmatched. The CDR3 extends over 17 amino acids. The CDR3 sequence is CASSLVLGGSSYNEQFF. CDR3 nucleotide sequence: TGCGCCAGCAGCTTGGTTCTGGGCGGGAGCTCCTACAATGAGCAGTTCTTC.

This clonotype was seen ten or more times. The genes are TRBV7-8 and TRBJ2-1, with 9 bases matching TRBD2. V was pared by 4 bases and J by 0 bases, with 4 bases of the junction left unmatched. Germline CDR1 SGHVS, CDR2 FQNEAQ. CDR3 length: 16 amino acids. CDR3 residues: CASSSLLAGSYNEQFF. The CDR3 DNA is TGTGCCAGCAGCTCACTACTAGCGGGCTCCTACAATGAGCAGTTCTTC. The whole variable domain, remainder taken from reference TRBV7-8 and TRBJ2-1, is GAGVSQSPRYKVAKRGQDVALRCDPISGHVSLFWYQQALGQGPEFLTYFQNEAQLDKSGLPSDRFFAERPEGSVSTLKIQRTQQEDSAVYLCASSSLLAGSYNEQFFGPGTRLTVL.

The chain has TRBV15 and TRBJ2-5, with 10 bases lining up with TRBD1. The CDR3 extends over 14 amino acids. Looked up from germline, CDR1 is LNHNV and CDR2 is YYDKDF (reference sequence). V shed 4 bases, J shed 6 bases, and the junction held 5 bases outside the gene matches. The CDR3 DNA sequence: TGTGCCACCAGCAAGACAGGGGGCGGAAAGACCCAGTACTTC. Amino acid sequence: CATSKTGGGKTQYF.

This clonotype was seen many times. This chain uses TRBV29-1 with TRBJ1-1; D remains ambiguous. CDR1 and CDR2 (germline): SQVTM, ANQGSEA. This CDR3 comprises 13 residues. Trimming took 0 bases from V and 1 from J, leaving 6 bases between them. The CDR3 DNA sequence: TGCAGCGTTGAAGAGGACCCGAACACTGAAGCTTTCTTT. Its protein product is CSVEEDPNTEAFF.

This clonotype came up many times. The chain combines TRBV12-3 or TRBV12-4 with TRBJ2-5, with TRBD1 as a possible D gene (5 bases). The CDR3 is 15 amino acids. V was clipped by 5 bases and J by 0 bases, with 13 bases between them. The CDR3 here is CASSHATAYQETQYF. CDR3 DNA sequence: TGTGCCAGCAGTCACGCGACAGCGTACCAAGAGACCCAGTACTTC.